This is a list of T cell receptor beta chains from one sample in a study of cytomegalovirus exposure and HLA in healthy donors. Generated by immunoSEQ multiplex PCR, the TCRdb table keeps only in-frame clones and is missing some. The data show some 130,000 clones, 88% seen once. Sample: PBMCs. These receptor sequences come from a woman under 30 in good health and CMV-seropositive. CDR3s include the opening cysteine and the closing phenylalanine or tryptophan. Fields, in order: V gene, J gene, D gene, clone size, CDR3 DNA, CDR3 protein. The D gene is left open where the match is weak. Clone size is not always given. Where it is, it says once, few, many or a class for expanded clones.

>TRBV7-9|TRBJ2-7|TRBD1|.
TGTGCCAGCAGAGCAATTTCCGGGACAGAGGACTACTTC
CASRAISGTEDYF
>TRBV15|TRBJ2-2|.|once
TGTGCCACCAGCTCTATTCCCGGGACTCCAAACACCGGGGAGCTGTTTTTT
CATSSIPGTPNTGELFF
>TRBV27|TRBJ2-3|.|.
TGTGCCAGCAGTTTAAGACAGACAGATACGCAGTATTTT
CASSLRQTDTQYF
>TRBV13|TRBJ2-1|TRBD2|.
TGTGCCAGCAGGCCGACGGGGGGGCAGACTTACAATGAGCAGTTCTTC
CASRPTGGQTYNEQFF
>TRBV5-8|TRBJ1-1|.|.
TGTGCCAGCAGCCCTCAAGCAGGGCGATACACTGAAGCTTTCTTT
CASSPQAGRYTEAFF
>TRBV13|TRBJ2-2|.|.
TGTGCCAGCACCGAGGGTAACACCGGGGAGCTGTTTTTT
CASTEGNTGELFF
>TRBV5-1|TRBJ1-1|TRBD1|once
TGCGCCAGCAGCTCCCGGGACAGGGGGGAAAGACGGGACACTGAAGCTTTCTTT
CASSSRDRGERRDTEAFF
>TRBV25-1|TRBJ1-4|.|.
TGTGCCAGCAGTGAAACCGGGAAGAGTAATGAAAAACTGTTTTTT
CASSETGKSNEKLFF
>TRBV6-5|TRBJ1-2|.|.
TGTGCCAGCAGTTACAGTCCCAGGGCCGGAAACTATGGCTACACCTTC
CASSYSPRAGNYGYTF
>TRBV29-1|TRBJ2-7|TRBD1|.
TGCAGCGTCTTAGGACAGGGGAGAACCTACGAGCAGTACTTC
CSVLGQGRTYEQYF
>TRBV6-5|TRBJ1-6|.|.
TGTGCCAGCAGTTACAGCAGGGCTTATAATTCACCCCTCCACTTT
CASSYSRAYNSPLHF
>TRBV2|TRBJ2-7|TRBD1|few
TGTGCCAGCAGACCCGAGACAGGGAGTGCCGAGCAGTACTTC
CASRPETGSAEQYF
>TRBV18|TRBJ2-7|TRBD1|.
TGTGCCAGCTCACCACCCGGGACAGGGTACGAGCAGTACTTC
CASSPPGTGYEQYF
>TRBV5-1|TRBJ2-1|TRBD2|.
TGCGCCAGCAGCTTGTACGCGGGGGGGACATACAATGAGCAGTTCTTC
CASSLYAGGTYNEQFF
>TRBV15|TRBJ1-5|TRBD1|once
TGTGCCACCAGGAATACAGGGGGCGCGGGGTATCAGCCCCAGCATTTT
CATRNTGGAGYQPQHF
>TRBV5-3|TRBJ2-7|TRBD2|.
TGTGCCAGAAGCTTGGGCAGCGGGGGCCCTACCTACGAGCAGTACTTC
CARSLGSGGPTYEQYF
>TRBV15|TRBJ1-4|.|once
TGTGCCACCAGCAGGGGCGTGGAAAAACTGTTTTTT
CATSRGVEKLFF
>TRBV5-4|TRBJ2-1|TRBD2|.
TGTGCCAGCAGACTGGGCTCTAGCGGGGAGAACAATGAGCAGTTCTTC
CASRLGSSGENNEQFF
>TRBV6-1|TRBJ2-3|TRBD1|.
TGTGCCAACGGGTCGACAGGGTACCGCACAGATACGCAGTATTTT
CANGSTGYRTDTQYF
>TRBV2|TRBJ2-1|TRBD1|.
TGTGCCAGCAGACCCAGACAGGGGGCAAACAATGAGCAGTTCTTC
CASRPRQGANNEQFF
>TRBV6-1|TRBJ2-7|.|.
TGTGCCAGCCTTCGGCAGGGGTTAAACGAGCAGTACTTC
CASLRQGLNEQYF
>TRBV4-3|TRBJ1-4|.|.
TGCGCCAGCAGCCAGGAGATTCTAAACGAAAAACTGTTTTTT
CASSQEILNEKLFF
>TRBV7-2|TRBJ1-1|TRBD1|.
TGTGCCAGCAGCTCTGGGGTGGACAGGGGGCTTGAAGCTTTCTTT
CASSSGVDRGLEAFF
>TRBV15|TRBJ2-1|TRBD2|once
TGTGCCACCAGCAGATCCTCCTTACTAGCGGGAGCTGGCGATGAGCAGTTCTTC
CATSRSSLLAGAGDEQFF